The 14 T cell receptor beta chains presented below share a single source sample, sequenced in a study of PD-L1 blockade in urothelial cancer. Time point of the sample: peripheral blood 6 weeks after treatment start. Data came from immunoSEQ multiplex PCR; TCRdb stores just in-frame clones and leaves some out. This table holds about 45,000 clones, roughly four fifths found once. Sequencing was performed on PBMCs, taken around atezolizumab (anti-PD-L1) treatment. These receptor sequences come from a man in his fifties or sixties with urothelial cancer.

V usage is TRBV15 and J usage is TRBJ2-7; D is possibly TRBD1 (5 bases). V was shortened by 0 bases and J by 0 bases, with 6 bases between the two germline ends. This CDR3 contains 14 residues. Per the germline V gene, CDR1 is LNHNV and CDR2 is YYDKDF (reference sequence). The CDR3 sequence: CATSREGDSYEQYF. The CDR3 nucleotides are TGTGCCACCAGCAGAGAAGGGGACTCCTACGAGCAGTACTTC.

V is TRBV7-2 and J is TRBJ2-5; TRBD2 might be the D (6 bases). Trimming pared 0 bases from V and 5 bases from J, leaving 16 bases between. This CDR3 has 16 amino acids. Germline CDR1 SGHTA, CDR2 FQGNSA. The CDR3 bases are TGTGCCAGCAGCTTAGCGGTATGGCGGGGCCGGGAGACCCAGTACTTC. It is translated as CASSLAVWRGRETQYF. Using reference TRBV7-2 and TRBJ2-5 for the parts outside the CDR3, the full variable domain is GAGVSQSPSNKVTEKGKDVELRCDPISGHTALYWYRQSLGQGLEFLIYFQGNSAPDKSGLPSDRFSAERTGGSVSTLTIQRTQQEDSAVYLCASSLAVWRGRETQYFGPGTRLLVL.

The chain has TRBV28 and TRBJ2-7; D gene unclear. The germline gives CDR1 MDHEN, CDR2 SYDVKM. This CDR3 spans 15 amino acids. V was cut by 3 bases and J by 2 bases, with 14 bases left in between. The CDR3 nucleotides read TGTGCCAGCAGTTTTAGATTTGCTCTCCCCTACGAGCAGTACTTC. Its protein product is CASSFRFALPYEQYF.

The chain couples TRBV7-2 to TRBJ2-1; no clear D. CDR3 length: 11 residues. Looked up from germline, CDR1 is SGHTA and CDR2 is FQGNSA. Trimming left V 10 bases short and J 2 bases short, with 6 bases between. CDR3 sequence reads: CATSAYNEQFF. The CDR3 coding sequence is TGTGCCACCTCGGCCTACAATGAGCAGTTCTTC.

The rearrangement uses TRBV10-3 and TRBJ2-1; 8 nucleotides line up with TRBD1. Germline-derived CDR1 and CDR2 are ENHRY and SYGVKD. Unmatched junction bases numbered 4, after V lost 2 bases and J lost 7 bases. CDR3 length equals 14 residues. The CDR3 loop is CAISEGQGRNEQFF. CDR3 bases: TGTGCCATCAGTGAGGGACAGGGCCGTAATGAGCAGTTCTTC.

The chain uses TRBV5-1 and TRBJ2-7; unclear D gene. The CDR3 is 14 amino acids. V lost 0 bases, J lost 2 bases, and 9 bases lay in between. The V gene's germline CDR1 is SGHRS and CDR2 YFSETQ. The CDR3 sequence is CASSLGDGAYEQYF. DNA of the CDR3: TGCGCCAGCAGCTTGGGAGACGGAGCCTACGAGCAGTACTTC.

The rearrangement links TRBV19 to TRBJ2-7; D perhaps matches TRBD1 (6 bases). CDR3 size: 13 residues. The germline V and J ends were trimmed by 5 bases and 4 bases, with 12 bases remaining between them. The germline CDR1 and CDR2 sequences are LNHDA and SQIVND (reference sequence). The CDR3: CASSVGRGYEQYF. The CDR3 nucleotides are TGTGCCAGTAGTGTCGGCAGGGGTTACGAGCAGTACTTC.

This chain uses TRBV6-1 with TRBJ2-7; 9 positions match TRBD1. J lost 3 bases, V lost 10 bases, and 13 bases had no gene match. The germline gives CDR1 MNHNS, CDR2 SASEGT. The CDR3 covers 15 residues. CDR3 protein: CATGGDRATLYEQYF. CDR3 nucleotides: TGTGCCACAGGGGGGGACAGGGCTACTCTCTACGAGCAGTACTTC.

The chain is built from TRBV15 and TRBJ2-4, with TRBD2 as a possible D gene (5 bases). With 2 bases removed from V and 10 bases from J, the gap between germline ends came to 15 bases. Germline values: CDR1 LNHNV, CDR2 YYDKDF (reference sequence). The CDR3 consists of 14 residues. The chain's CDR3 is CATSRTDRGLIQYF. The CDR3 DNA reads as TGTGCCACCAGCAGAACTGACCGGGGTTTAATTCAGTACTTC.

The gene calls are TRBV5-8 and TRBJ1-2; 10 bases match TRBD1. The CDR3 extends over 15 amino acids. Trimming removed 3 bases from V and 2 bases from J; junction bases left unmatched: 4. Looked up from germline, CDR1 is SGHTS and CDR2 is YDEGEE. The chain's CDR3 is CASSWTGGHNYGYTF. DNA of the CDR3: TGTGCCAGCAGCTGGACAGGGGGTCACAACTATGGCTACACCTTC.

This chain joins TRBV11-2 and TRBJ2-5; 8 bases line up with TRBD2. The CDR3 loop spans 16 amino acids. Germline values: CDR1 SGHAT, CDR2 FQNNGV. Losses at the gene ends were 2 bases for V and 2 bases for J; bases not matched to a gene: 7. The CDR3 is CASSLSGGGFQETQYF. The CDR3 DNA is TGTGCCAGCAGCTTATCCGGCGGGGGGTTTCAAGAGACCCAGTACTTC. The full variable domain, rest sourced from reference TRBV11-2 and TRBJ2-5, is EAGVAQSPRYKIIEKRQSVAFWCNPISGHATLYWYQQILGQGPKLLIQFQNNGVVDDSQLPKDRFSAERLKGVDSTLKIQPAKLEDSAVYLCASSLSGGGFQETQYFGPGTRLLVL.

The V and J genes are TRBV18 and TRBJ2-5, with TRBD1 identical over 9 bases. The CDR3 runs 13 residues. V was clipped by 6 bases and J by 5 bases; unmatched bases: 4. Per germline, CDR1 KGHSH and CDR2 LQKENI. The CDR3 coding sequence is TGTGCCAGCTCCCCCGACAGGGGGGAGACCCAGTACTTC. Amino acid sequence: CASSPDRGETQYF.

The chain uses TRBV28 and TRBJ1-5; 9 nucleotides match TRBD1. V shed 5 bases and J 4 bases; nucleotides not matched to a gene: 6. The CDR3 is 15 amino acids. Germline V gene sequence: CDR1 MDHEN, CDR2 SYDVKM. The CDR3 nucleotides read TGTGCCAGCAGTGCACAGGGGGCTGGGAATCAGCCCCAGCATTTT. Protein: CASSAQGAGNQPQHF.

In this sample, this clone turned up a few times. This chain's CDR3 is CASSPDSIEETQYF. The CDR3 coding sequence is TGCGCCAGCAGCCCGGACTCGATCGAAGAGACCCAGTACTTC. The chain joins TRBV5-1 to TRBJ2-5; D is possibly TRBD2 (5 bases). The CDR3 spans 14 residues. V shed 4 bases and J shed 3 bases, with 13 bases lying between them. CDR1 and CDR2 from the germline V gene are SGHRS and YFSETQ. Filled out from reference TRBV5-1 and TRBJ2-5, the complete variable domain reads KAGVTQTPRYLIKTRGQQVTLSCSPISGHRSVSWYQQTPGQGLQFLFEYFSETQRNKGNFPGRFSGRQFSNSRSEMNVSTLELGDSALYLCASSPDSIEETQYFGPGTRLLVL.